This T cell receptor beta chain was sequenced for a study of OX40 agonist ivuxolimab in advanced cancers. The CDR3 sequence is 12 residues long. Germline-derived CDR1 and CDR2 are MDHEN and SYDVKM. Between the trimmed V and J ends, which lost 1 base and 11 bases, there was a span of 11 bases. Clones were sequenced by immunoSEQ multiplex PCR, and TCRdb holds only the in-frame ones, with some missing. The data show approximately 80,000 clones, more than 70% seen once. The clonotype originates from an adult with an advanced solid tumor such as melanoma, head and neck, liver or kidney cancer. The V call is TRBV28, the J call TRBJ1-2; unclear D gene. The sample consisted of CD4+ or CD8+ T cells sorted from blood, taken in a trial of the OX40 agonist ivuxolimab. CDR3: CASSLFSLDYTF. Written as DNA, the CDR3 is TGTGCCAGCAGTTTATTTTCCCTCGATTACACCTTC.